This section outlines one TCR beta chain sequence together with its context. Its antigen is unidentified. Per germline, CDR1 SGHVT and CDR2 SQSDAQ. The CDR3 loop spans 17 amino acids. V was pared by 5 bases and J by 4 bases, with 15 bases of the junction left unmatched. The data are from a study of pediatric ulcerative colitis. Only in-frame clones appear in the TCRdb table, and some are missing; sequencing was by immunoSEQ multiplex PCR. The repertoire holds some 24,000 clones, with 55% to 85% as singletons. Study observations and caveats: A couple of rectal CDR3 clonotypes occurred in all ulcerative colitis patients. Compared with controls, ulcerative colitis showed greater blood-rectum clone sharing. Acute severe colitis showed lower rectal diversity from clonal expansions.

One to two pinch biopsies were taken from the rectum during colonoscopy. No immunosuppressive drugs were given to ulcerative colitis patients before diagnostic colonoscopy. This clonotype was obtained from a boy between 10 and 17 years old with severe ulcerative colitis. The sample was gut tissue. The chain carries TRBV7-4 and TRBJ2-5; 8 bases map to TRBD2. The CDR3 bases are TGTGCCAGCAGCCTACCCTGTACGGGAGGGTGGCGAGAGACCCAGTACTTC. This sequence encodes CASSLPCTGGWRETQYF. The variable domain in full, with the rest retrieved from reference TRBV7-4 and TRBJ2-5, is GAGVSQSPRYKVAKRGRDVALRCDSISGHVTLYWYRQTLGQGSEVLTYSQSDAQRDKSGRPSGRFSAERPERSVSTLKIQRTEQGDSAVYLCASSLPCTGGWRETQYFGPGTRLLVL.